A single TCR beta chain is shown here with its context. The V gene lost 0 bases and the J gene lost 5 bases, with 11 bases spanning the gap. The germline gives CDR1 SGHDN, CDR2 FVKESK. CDR3 length: 15 residues. Participants' own reports of clinical history determined their cohort assignment. These data come from a study of blood T cell repertoires in COVID-19. Study summary: COVID-19 samples from acute and convalescent phases originated in the United States, Italy and Spain. T cells, B-cell-depleted T cells, or PBMCs provided the cDNA or gDNA that served as material.

Original handling: Amplification from reference gene primers served as the basis for estimated nucleated cell counts. Assay used: immunoSEQ multiplex PCR; TCRdb lists only in-frame clones, some missing. The V and J calls and the clone size are those of that table, but D and trimming were determined from the DNA. The sample includes roughly 170,000 clones, over 75% of them seen just once. This TCR derives from a woman between 35 and 50 years old with acute COVID-19. Sequencing was performed on PBMCs or T cells enriched from blood (not recorded which). This chain connects TRBV14 to TRBJ1-5; the D gene is possibly TRBD1 (5 bases). This CDR3 reads CASSQEGGDHQPQHF. The CDR3 DNA reads as TGTGCCAGCAGCCAAGAGGGGGGAGATCATCAGCCCCAGCATTTT.